A single sample is the source of the 4 T cell receptor beta chains below, sequenced in a study of spatial heterogeneity in lung cancer. Study-level findings and limits: Higher tumor mutation counts went along with higher counts of expanded intratumoral alpha and beta TCRs.

Antigens for these TCRs are unknown. TCRdb ran MiXCR on the 5' RACE reads and lists one entry per CDR3 protein. Found here are roughly 10,000 distinct CDR3 sequences, around 10% of them singletons; the top ten hold roughly 10%. Specified time point: sample taken at primary tumor resection. The sample here was lung tumor tissue, taken at surgery. The receptors were sampled from a male donor with early-stage non-small cell lung cancer.

Ten or more counts support this clonotype. Since the library was made to target alpha chains, this beta chain is a stray read and its abundance is not meaningful. This chain uses TRBV20-1 with TRBJ2-3; 7 bases match TRBD2. From germline, CDR1 is DFQATT and CDR2 SNEGSKA (reference sequence). Trimming removed 3 bases from V and 3 bases from J; junction bases left unmatched: 9. The CDR3 length is 15 residues. The CDR3 DNA follows: TGCAGTGCTAGCTCCCTAGCGGTGGGGACAGATACGCAGTATTTT. It translates to CSASSLAVGTDTQYF.

At least ten counts were recorded for this clonotype. Since it is a stray read in a library aimed at alpha chains, this beta chain has a size that is not meaningful. V and J are TRBV27 and TRBJ2-7; the D gene is possibly TRBD1 (6 bases). V was clipped by 3 bases and J by 3 bases, with 15 bases between them. CDR1 and CDR2 from the germline V gene are MNHEY and SMNVEV (reference sequence). CDR3 length equals 15 residues. CDR3 bases: TGTGCCAGCAGTTTTGGACAGAGACTTAACTACGAGCAGTACTTC. Encoded protein: CASSFGQRLNYEQYF.

This clonotype has ten or more counts. For a library built for alpha chains, this beta chain is a stray read; little rests on its size. The chain carries TRBV4-3 and TRBJ2-2; D possibly corresponds to TRBD2 (5 bases). Deletions cut 1 base from V and 4 bases from J, with 16 bases between. CDR3 length equals 17 residues. From germline, CDR1 is LGHNA and CDR2 YSLEER. The CDR3 here is CASSQVRGTRITGELFF. CDR3 nucleotide sequence: TGCGCCAGCAGCCAAGTTCGGGGTACGCGAATCACCGGGGAGCTGTTTTTT.

This clonotype is classed as medium-sized. Because this beta chain is a stray read in a library intended to capture alpha chains, its abundance should not be given much weight. The chain recombines TRBV7-3 with TRBJ2-1, with D unresolved. Germline lookup yields CDR1 SGHTA and CDR2 FQGTGA. V was shortened by 3 bases and J by 4 bases, with 13 bases between the two germline ends. This CDR3 comprises 15 residues. The CDR3: CASSFIGARYNEQFF. The CDR3 nucleotides read TGTGCCAGCAGCTTTATAGGCGCGCGATACAATGAGCAGTTCTTC.